The text below deals with one T cell receptor beta chain. The data derive from a study of patients and donors after allogeneic stem cell transplantation. In TCRdb, the RT-PCR reads were re-called with MiXCR into one record per CDR3 protein. There are approximately 200,000 distinct CDR3 sequences in the sample; 40% to 45% occur only once, and 33% lies in the top ten. The CDR3 spans 16 residues. Looked up from germline, CDR1 is MNHEY and CDR2 is SMNVEV (reference sequence). The V and J ends lost 2 bases and 6 bases, in that order; junction bases with no gene match: 7. The V call is TRBV27, the J call TRBJ2-1, with 10 bases lining up with TRBD2. Sequenced sample: blood, either unsorted or a sorted T cell fraction (not recorded which). This receptor was identified in a human donor who was either an allogeneic HSCT recipient or a stem cell or donor lymphocyte infusion donor (not recorded which). It is not recorded whose cells these are; they may come from a transplant donor. The CDR3 spells CASSLMASGRANEQFF. The CDR3 nucleotides read TGTGCCAGCAGTTTAATGGCTAGCGGGAGAGCCAATGAGCAGTTCTTC.